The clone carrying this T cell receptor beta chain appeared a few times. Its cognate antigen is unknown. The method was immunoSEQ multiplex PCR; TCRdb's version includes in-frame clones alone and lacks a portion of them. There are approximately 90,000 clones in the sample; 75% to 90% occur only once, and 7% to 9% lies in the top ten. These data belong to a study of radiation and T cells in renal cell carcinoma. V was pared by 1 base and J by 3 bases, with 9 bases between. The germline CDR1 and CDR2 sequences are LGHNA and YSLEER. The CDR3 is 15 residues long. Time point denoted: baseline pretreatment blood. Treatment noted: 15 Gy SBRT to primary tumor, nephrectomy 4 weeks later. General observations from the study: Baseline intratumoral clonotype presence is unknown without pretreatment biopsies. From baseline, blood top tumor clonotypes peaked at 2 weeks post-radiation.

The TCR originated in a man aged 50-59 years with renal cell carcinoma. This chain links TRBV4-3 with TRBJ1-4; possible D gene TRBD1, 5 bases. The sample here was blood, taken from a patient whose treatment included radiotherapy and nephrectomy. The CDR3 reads CASSQGWGSNEKLFF. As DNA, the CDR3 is TGCGCCAGCAGCCAAGGCTGGGGCTCTAATGAAAAACTGTTTTTT.